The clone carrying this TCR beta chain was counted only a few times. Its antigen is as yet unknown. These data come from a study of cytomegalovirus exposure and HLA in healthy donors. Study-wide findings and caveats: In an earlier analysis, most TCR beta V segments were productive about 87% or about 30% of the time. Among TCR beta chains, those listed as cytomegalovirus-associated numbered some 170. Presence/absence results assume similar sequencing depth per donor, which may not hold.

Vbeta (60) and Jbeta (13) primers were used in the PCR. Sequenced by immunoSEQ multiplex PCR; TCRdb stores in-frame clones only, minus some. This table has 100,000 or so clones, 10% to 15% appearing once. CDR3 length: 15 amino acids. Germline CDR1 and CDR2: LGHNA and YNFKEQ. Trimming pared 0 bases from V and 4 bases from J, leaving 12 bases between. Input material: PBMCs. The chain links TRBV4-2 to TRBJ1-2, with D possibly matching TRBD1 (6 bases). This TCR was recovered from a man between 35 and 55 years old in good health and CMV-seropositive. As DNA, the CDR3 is TGTGCCAGCAGCCAAGACCACCAGGGGACCTATGGCTACACCTTC. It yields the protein CASSQDHQGTYGYTF.